A selection of T cell receptor beta chains follows, all from one sample in a study of control samples from healthy donors and cancer patients. Profiled with immunoSEQ multiplex PCR; TCRdb holds only in-frame clones, not every one. The sample consists of roughly 69,000 clones, 83% of them appearing once. The sample consisted of blood. The receptor set was obtained from a man between 60 and 70 years old in good health. CDR3s include the opening cysteine and the closing phenylalanine or tryptophan. D genes are given only for firm matches. Size is omitted from some rows. Given values are once, few, many or a class for expanded clones.

D: .
J: TRBJ2-5
size: .
V: TRBV19
DNA: TGTGCCAGTAGTATAGGCACAAAAGAGACCCAGTACTTC
CDR3: CASSIGTKETQYF

D: .
J: TRBJ1-1
size: .
V: TRBV12-3/TRBV12-4
DNA: TGTGCCAGCAGTTTAGTGGCAGAAGCTTTCTTT
CDR3: CASSLVAEAFF

D: TRBD1
J: TRBJ2-1
size: .
V: TRBV7-3
DNA: TGTGCCAGCAGCAGATTAGGGGGCTCATCCCACGAACAGGGATCCTACAATGAGCAGTTCTTC
CDR3: CASSRLGGSSHEQGSYNEQFF

D: .
J: TRBJ2-5
size: .
V: TRBV6-2/TRBV6-3
DNA: TGTGCCAGCAGTTGGGGAAAGACCCAGTACTTC
CDR3: CASSWGKTQYF

D: .
J: TRBJ2-1
size: .
V: TRBV14
DNA: TGTGCCAGCAGCCAAGATCAACTGGCCAATGAGCAGTTCTTC
CDR3: CASSQDQLANEQFF

D: .
J: TRBJ2-7
size: .
V: TRBV15
DNA: TGTGCCACCAGCATCCGAGCCGGGGAGCAGTACTTC
CDR3: CATSIRAGEQYF

D: .
J: TRBJ1-2
size: few
V: TRBV7-2
DNA: TGTGCCAGCAGCTTAGCAACTACTAACTATGGCTACACCTTC
CDR3: CASSLATTNYGYTF

D: TRBD2
J: TRBJ2-3
size: .
V: TRBV27
DNA: TGTGCCAGCATACCAAGGACTAGCGGGAGGGTAAACACAGATACGCAGTATTTT
CDR3: CASIPRTSGRVNTDTQYF

D: TRBD1
J: TRBJ2-7
size: .
V: TRBV6-2/TRBV6-3
DNA: TGTGCCAGCAGTGACAGGGGCCACGAGCAGTACTTC
CDR3: CASSDRGHEQYF

D: .
J: TRBJ2-2
size: .
V: TRBV28
DNA: TGTGCCAGCAGTTTACCGCCGGGACTGTACACCGGGGAGCTGTTTTTT
CDR3: CASSLPPGLYTGELFF

D: .
J: TRBJ1-2
size: few
V: TRBV9
DNA: TGTGCCAGCAGCGCTCGAGGCTCCTATGGCTACACCTTC
CDR3: CASSARGSYGYTF

D: .
J: TRBJ1-5
size: once
V: TRBV2
DNA: TGTGCCAGCAGTGAAGTGGGGCAGGGAGGGGGTCAGCCCCAGCATTTT
CDR3: CASSEVGQGGGQPQHF

D: .
J: TRBJ1-6
size: .
V: TRBV6-4
DNA: TGTGCCAGCAGTGAGGGGACACGGAATTCACCCCTCCACTTT
CDR3: CASSEGTRNSPLHF

D: TRBD2
J: TRBJ2-3
size: .
V: TRBV30
DNA: TGTGCCTGGAGCCCTCCCTCTAGCGGGTCAGTAAATACGCAGTATTTT
CDR3: CAWSPPSSGSVNTQYF

D: .
J: TRBJ2-3
size: .
V: TRBV25-1
DNA: TGTGCCAGCAGTTATGGGCTGGGGTCTAGCACAGATACGCAGTATTTT
CDR3: CASSYGLGSSTDTQYF

D: .
J: TRBJ2-5
size: .
V: TRBV11-2
DNA: TGTGCCAGCAGCTTAGGAAGGACGGTTCAAGAGACCCAGTACTTC
CDR3: CASSLGRTVQETQYF

D: .
J: TRBJ2-1
size: .
V: TRBV25-1
DNA: TGTGCCAGCAGTGAATATAGGCAGGGGGGCTACAATGAGCAGTTCTTC
CDR3: CASSEYRQGGYNEQFF

D: TRBD1
J: TRBJ2-5
size: few
V: TRBV23-1
DNA: TGCGCCTTCCGGGACAGGGTATTAGAGACCCAGTACTTC
CDR3: CAFRDRVLETQYF

D: .
J: TRBJ1-1
size: .
V: TRBV7-9
DNA: TGTGCCAGCAGCTTAGCCCGGACCCACACTGAAGCTTTCTTT
CDR3: CASSLARTHTEAFF

D: .
J: TRBJ2-6
size: .
V: TRBV27
DNA: TGTGCCAGCAGTCCCCAGGGCTCTGGGGCCAACGTCCTGACTTTC
CDR3: CASSPQGSGANVLTF

D: .
J: TRBJ2-7
size: .
V: TRBV6-2/TRBV6-3
DNA: TGTGCCAGCAGTTTTCCCCGTAACGGACCCACCTACGAGCAGTACTTC
CDR3: CASSFPRNGPTYEQYF

D: TRBD1
J: TRBJ2-7
size: once
V: TRBV11-2
DNA: TGTGCCAGCAGCCGGGGACAGAGCTACGAGCAGTACTTC
CDR3: CASSRGQSYEQYF

D: TRBD2
J: TRBJ2-1
size: .
V: TRBV19
DNA: TGTGCCAGTAGCTCGACTAGCGTTCGCTCCTACAATGAGCAGTTCTTC
CDR3: CASSSTSVRSYNEQFF

D: TRBD1
J: TRBJ1-5
size: .
V: TRBV19
DNA: TGTGCCAGTAGAAAGACAGGGCAGTCGAATCAGCCCCAGCATTTT
CDR3: CASRKTGQSNQPQHF

D: TRBD1
J: TRBJ2-7
size: .
V: TRBV4-1
DNA: TGCGCCAGCAGCCAAGATGGCAGGGGGCTCGACGAGCAGTACTTC
CDR3: CASSQDGRGLDEQYF

D: .
J: TRBJ1-5
size: .
V: TRBV19
DNA: TGTGCCAGTAGTATAGATCCGGCGGACCCGGATCTCAATCAGCCCCAGCATTTT
CDR3: CASSIDPADPDLNQPQHF

D: TRBD2
J: TRBJ2-7
size: .
V: TRBV5-1
DNA: TGCGCCAGCAGCTTGGCCCACCAGCGGGAGGGTTACGAGCAGTACTTC
CDR3: CASSLAHQREGYEQYF

D: .
J: TRBJ2-3
size: .
V: TRBV25-1
DNA: TGTGCCAGCAGTGAGCGGGGCAGGGGAGGGGATACGCAGTATTTT
CDR3: CASSERGRGGDTQYF

D: .
J: TRBJ2-1
size: once
V: TRBV5-1
DNA: TGCGCCAGCAGCTTTTCCCCCGGGGGCTTTTCCTACAATGAGCAGTTCTTC
CDR3: CASSFSPGGFSYNEQFF

D: .
J: TRBJ1-1
size: once
V: TRBV28
DNA: TGTGCCAGTTTCTCGACGAACACTGAAGCTTTCTTT
CDR3: CASFSTNTEAFF

D: TRBD1
J: TRBJ2-7
size: .
V: TRBV6-5
DNA: TGTGCCAGCAGTAAGGGGACAGCCAGCTCCTACGAGCAGTACTTC
CDR3: CASSKGTASSYEQYF

D: .
J: TRBJ2-2
size: .
V: TRBV19
DNA: TGTGCCGGACGCCACGCGAACACCGGGGAGCTGTTTTTT
CDR3: CAGRHANTGELFF

D: .
J: TRBJ1-5
size: .
V: TRBV10-3
DNA: TGTGCCATCAGTGCGACAGGTGATCAGCCCCAGCATTTT
CDR3: CAISATGDQPQHF

D: .
J: TRBJ1-5
size: .
V: TRBV6-5
DNA: TGTGCCAGCAGCGAGAGGACAGTTCAAAATCAGCCCCAGCATTTT
CDR3: CASSERTVQNQPQHF

D: TRBD2
J: TRBJ2-1
size: .
V: TRBV6-2/TRBV6-3
DNA: TGTGCCAGCAGTCCCGCCACGGGACTAGCGGGAGTGGGGGGGCAGTTCTTC
CDR3: CASSPATGLAGVGGQFF

D: .
J: TRBJ1-5
size: .
V: TRBV19
DNA: TGTGCCACCACGGGGGTGGGCGGTAATCAGCCCCAGCATTTT
CDR3: CATTGVGGNQPQHF

D: TRBD2
J: TRBJ2-1
size: once
V: TRBV6-2/TRBV6-3
DNA: TGTGCCAGCAGCCGACTAGCGGGAGTGTCGAATGAGCAGTTCTTC
CDR3: CASSRLAGVSNEQFF

D: .
J: TRBJ2-3
size: .
V: TRBV7-6
DNA: TGTGCCAGCAGCTTAGCGGTGGGACTCCCTAGCACAGATACGCAGTATTTT
CDR3: CASSLAVGLPSTDTQYF

D: .
J: TRBJ2-3
size: .
V: TRBV6-6
DNA: TGTGCCAGCAGCCGGACCGGGGGCACAGATACGCAGTATTTT
CDR3: CASSRTGGTDTQYF

D: .
J: TRBJ1-5
size: .
V: TRBV24-1
DNA: TGTGCCACCAGTGATCCTGGACAGAAGAATCAGCCCCAGCATTTT
CDR3: CATSDPGQKNQPQHF

D: .
J: TRBJ1-1
size: .
V: TRBV4-1
DNA: TGCGCCAGCAGCCGTGACAGCCTGAACACTGAAGCTTTCTTT
CDR3: CASSRDSLNTEAFF

D: TRBD2
J: TRBJ2-3
size: .
V: TRBV18
DNA: TGTGCCAGCTCACCAACGGGACTAGCCGTAGATACGCAGTATTTT
CDR3: CASSPTGLAVDTQYF

D: TRBD2
J: TRBJ2-5
size: few
V: TRBV5-1
DNA: TGCGCCAGCAGGGGGGGGTTGCAAGAGACCCAGTACTTC
CDR3: CASRGGLQETQYF

D: .
J: TRBJ2-1
size: .
V: TRBV9
DNA: TGTGCCAGCAGCGTCAGCGGCAACAATGAGCAGTTCTTC
CDR3: CASSVSGNNEQFF

D: TRBD2
J: TRBJ2-1
size: .
V: TRBV11-2
DNA: TGTGCCAGCAGCTTAGGGGGCCTAGCGGGAACTGAGCAGTTCTTC
CDR3: CASSLGGLAGTEQFF

D: TRBD2
J: TRBJ2-7
size: few
V: TRBV11-2
DNA: TGTGCCAGCAGCACCAGCCCTAGCGGAGGGGTCTACGAGCAGTACTTC
CDR3: CASSTSPSGGVYEQYF

D: TRBD2
J: TRBJ2-1
size: .
V: TRBV7-2
DNA: TGTGCCAGCAGCTCCAGCGGGAACTCCTACAATGAGCAGTTCTTC
CDR3: CASSSSGNSYNEQFF

D: .
J: TRBJ1-1
size: .
V: TRBV7-2
DNA: TGTGCCAGCAGCACAGCCGGGGCTACGAACACTGAAGCTTTCTTT
CDR3: CASSTAGATNTEAFF

D: TRBD1
J: TRBJ1-2
size: .
V: TRBV2
DNA: TGTGCCAGCACCTCCGACAGGGTCAATGGCTACACCTTC
CDR3: CASTSDRVNGYTF

D: TRBD1
J: TRBJ2-1
size: .
V: TRBV29-1
DNA: TGCAGCGTTGAAGATGTCCAGCGCCCAGGGGGTGAGCAGTTCTTC
CDR3: CSVEDVQRPGGEQFF

D: TRBD1
J: TRBJ1-5
size: .
V: TRBV28
DNA: TGTGCCAGCAGTCGACAGGGAGGCAATCAGCCCCAGCATTTT
CDR3: CASSRQGGNQPQHF

D: .
J: TRBJ2-7
size: .
V: TRBV19
DNA: TGTGCCAGTAGTAGAACTAGCATTGACGAGCAGTACTTC
CDR3: CASSRTSIDEQYF

D: .
J: TRBJ1-5
size: .
V: TRBV6-5
DNA: TGTGCCAGCCAATTATTTAGCAATCAGCCCCAGCATTTT
CDR3: CASQLFSNQPQHF

D: .
J: TRBJ2-1
size: .
V: TRBV6-6
DNA: TGTGCCAGCAGTGAACCGGGTGAGCAGTTCTTC
CDR3: CASSEPGEQFF

D: .
J: TRBJ1-5
size: once
V: TRBV28
DNA: TGTGCCAGCAGTAATAGCAATCAGCCCCAGCATTTT
CDR3: CASSNSNQPQHF

D: TRBD2
J: TRBJ2-5
size: .
V: TRBV5-5
DNA: TGTGCCAGCAGCTTCCGAGCTAGCGGGATGGGGGAGACCCAGTACTTC
CDR3: CASSFRASGMGETQYF

D: .
J: TRBJ2-1
size: .
V: TRBV11-2
DNA: TGTGCCAGCAGTAGACTAACCCACAATGAGCAGTTCTTC
CDR3: CASSRLTHNEQFF

D: .
J: TRBJ1-5
size: .
V: TRBV28
DNA: TGTGCCAGCAGTTTACCCGGGGGGGATCAGCCCCAGCATTTT
CDR3: CASSLPGGDQPQHF